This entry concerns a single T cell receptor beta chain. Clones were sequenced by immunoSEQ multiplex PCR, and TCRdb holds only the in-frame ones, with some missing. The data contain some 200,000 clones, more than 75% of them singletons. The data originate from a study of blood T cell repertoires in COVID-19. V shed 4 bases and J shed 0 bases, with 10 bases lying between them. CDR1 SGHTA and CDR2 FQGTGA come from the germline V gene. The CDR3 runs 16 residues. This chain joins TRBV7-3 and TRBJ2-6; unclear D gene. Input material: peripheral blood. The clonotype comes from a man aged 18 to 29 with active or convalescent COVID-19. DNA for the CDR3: TGTGCCAGCAGCTCTCCCCGAGGCTCTGGGGCCAACGTCCTGACTTTC. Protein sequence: CASSSPRGSGANVLTF. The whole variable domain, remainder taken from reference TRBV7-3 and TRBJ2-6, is GAGVSQTPSNKVTEKGKYVELRCDPISGHTALYWYRQSLGQGPEFLIYFQGTGAADDSGLPNDRFFAVRPEGSVSTLKIQRTERGDSAVYLCASSSPRGSGANVLTFGAGSRLTVL.